This entry features one TCR beta chain sequence. The data belong to a study of blood T cell repertoires in COVID-19. Background on the study: COVID-19 samples from acute and convalescent phases originated in the United States, Italy and Spain. The cDNA or gDNA used as material had been derived from T cells, B-cell-depleted T cells, or PBMCs.

Authors' processing steps: Estimated nucleated cell counts came from reference gene primer amplification. Clones were read by immunoSEQ multiplex PCR, and TCRdb kept only the in-frame ones, dropping some. That table is the source of V, J and clone size, and D and trimming were worked out from the DNA. The table lists about 190,000 clones, less than 85% of them singletons. Germline CDR1 is WSHSY and CDR2 is SAAADI. The CDR3 extends over 14 amino acids. V lost 2 bases and J 6 bases, leaving 13 bases between the germline ends. V is TRBV10-2 and J is TRBJ1-2; the D gene is possibly TRBD1 (5 bases). This sequence originates from a woman aged 45-65 years with acute or convalescent COVID-19. Source material: peripheral blood. In DNA, the CDR3 is TGCGCCAGCAGTGAGAAAGGCAGGGAGGATGGCTACACCTTC. Encoded protein: CASSEKGREDGYTF.